The rows below give T cell receptor beta chains drawn from one sample of a study of blood T cell repertoires in COVID-19. This table comes from immunoSEQ multiplex PCR, and its TCRdb copy is limited to in-frame clones, with some not included. The sample consists of some 170,000 clones, about 90% of them appearing once. Specimen: PBMCs or T cells enriched from blood (not recorded which). The receptor set was obtained from a human donor with acute COVID-19. The donor label of this sample is uncertain. Each CDR3 is given with its conserved first and last residue. A D gene is named only where the DNA matches it firmly. Some rows mark clone size as missing; the rest say once, few, many or name a class of expanded clone.

clone size	V gene	J gene	D gene	CDR3 protein	CDR3 DNA
.	TRBV14	TRBJ2-2	TRBD1	CASSQVSTGGTGELFF	TGTGCCAGCAGCCAAGTCTCAACAGGGGGCACCGGGGAGCTGTTTTTT
.	TRBV3-1/TRBV3-2	TRBJ2-7	.	CASGGYYEQYF	TGTGCCAGCGGGGGGTACTACGAGCAGTACTTC
.	TRBV12-3/TRBV12-4	TRBJ2-1	.	CASSFTSYNEQFF	TGTGCCAGCAGCTTCACTTCTTACAATGAGCAGTTCTTC
.	TRBV10-2	TRBJ1-6	.	CASSETITGWSPLHF	TGCGCCAGCAGTGAAACCATTACAGGGTGGTCACCCCTCCACTTT
.	TRBV7-6	TRBJ2-7	TRBD2	CASSSGTSGGSETYEQYF	TGTGCCAGCAGCTCCGGGACTAGCGGGGGCTCAGAGACCTACGAGCAGTACTTC
.	TRBV12-3/TRBV12-4	TRBJ2-7	TRBD2	CASSSSGGNEQYF	TGTGCCAGCAGTTCTAGCGGGGGTAACGAGCAGTACTTC
.	TRBV3-1/TRBV3-2	TRBJ2-2	.	CASSPRGGDGELFF	TGTGCCAGCAGCCCACGTGGCGGGGACGGGGAGCTGTTTTTT
.	TRBV2	TRBJ2-3	.	CASRADRGGADTQYF	TGTGCCAGCAGGGCAGACAGGGGAGGGGCAGATACGCAGTATTTT
.	TRBV3-1/TRBV3-2	TRBJ2-7	TRBD2	CASSRTSGGLSYEQYF	TGTGCCAGCAGCCGAACTAGCGGGGGGCTCTCCTACGAGCAGTACTTC
.	TRBV6-2/TRBV6-3	TRBJ2-7	.	CASSFGREQYF	TGTGCCAGCAGTTTTGGCCGCGAGCAGTACTTC
.	TRBV3-1/TRBV3-2	TRBJ1-1	.	CASSQAGVPEAFF	TGTGCCAGCAGCCAAGCAGGGGTCCCTGAAGCTTTCTTT
.	TRBV6-5	TRBJ1-2	.	CASSIADGYGYTF	TGTGCCAGCAGTATAGCAGACGGCTATGGCTACACCTTC
.	TRBV28	TRBJ1-1	TRBD1	CASSLQGATEAFF	TGTGCCAGCAGTTTACAGGGGGCCACTGAAGCTTTCTTT
once	TRBV9	TRBJ2-3	.	CASSPLLTDTQYF	TGTGCCAGCAGCCCTTTACTCACAGATACGCAGTATTTT
.	TRBV5-3	TRBJ1-5	.	CARKCAENQPQHF	TGTGCCAGAAAGTGTGCAGAAAATCAGCCCCAGCATTTT
.	TRBV6-1	TRBJ1-2	.	CASSEPTGGNYGYTF	TGTGCCAGCAGTGAACCAACAGGCGGAAACTATGGCTACACCTTC
.	TRBV29-1	TRBJ2-3	.	CSVDLARDTQYF	TGCAGCGTAGACTTAGCTAGAGATACGCAGTATTTT
.	TRBV30	TRBJ1-4	.	CAWSVATATNEKLFF	TGTGCCTGGAGTGTAGCAACCGCAACTAATGAAAAACTGTTTTTT
once	TRBV3-1/TRBV3-2	TRBJ1-1	.	CASSLPPGHPSEAFF	TGTGCCAGCAGCTTACCACCGGGACATCCTTCTGAAGCTTTCTTT
.	TRBV19	TRBJ1-1	.	CASSIRARDTEAFF	TGTGCCAGTAGTATTAGGGCGAGGGACACTGAAGCTTTCTTT
.	TRBV7-8	TRBJ2-5	.	CATSPSMTLMGDIETQYF	TGTGCCACCAGCCCTTCAATGACCTTAATGGGGGACATCGAGACCCAGTACTTC
few	TRBV5-1	TRBJ2-7	.	CASSLMGHEGSEQYF	TGCGCCAGCAGCTTGATGGGCCACGAAGGATCCGAGCAGTACTTC